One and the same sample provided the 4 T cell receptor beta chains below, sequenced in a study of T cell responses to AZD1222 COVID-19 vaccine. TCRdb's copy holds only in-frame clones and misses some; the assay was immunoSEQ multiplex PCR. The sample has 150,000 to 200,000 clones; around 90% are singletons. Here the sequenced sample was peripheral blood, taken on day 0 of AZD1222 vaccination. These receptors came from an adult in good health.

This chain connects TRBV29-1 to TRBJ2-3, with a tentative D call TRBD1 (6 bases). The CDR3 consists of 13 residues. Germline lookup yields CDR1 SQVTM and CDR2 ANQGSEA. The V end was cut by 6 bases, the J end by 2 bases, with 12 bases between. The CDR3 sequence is CSVGTGPTDTQYF. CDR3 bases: TGCAGCGTGGGAACAGGGCCCACAGATACGCAGTATTTT.

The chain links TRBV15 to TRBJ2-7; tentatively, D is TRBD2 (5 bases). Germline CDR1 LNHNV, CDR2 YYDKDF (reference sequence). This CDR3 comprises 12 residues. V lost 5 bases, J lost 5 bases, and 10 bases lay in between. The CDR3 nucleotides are TGTGCCACCAGCTCCCGACTAAACGAGCAGTACTTC. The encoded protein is CATSSRLNEQYF.

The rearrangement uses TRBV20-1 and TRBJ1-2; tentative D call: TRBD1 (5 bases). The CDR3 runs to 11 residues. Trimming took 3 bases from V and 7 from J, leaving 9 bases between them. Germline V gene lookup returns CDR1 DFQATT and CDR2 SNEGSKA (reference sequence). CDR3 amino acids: CSASPGRGYTF. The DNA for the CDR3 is TGCAGTGCTAGCCCAGGGCGTGGCTACACCTTC.

The CDR3: CASSQDRSSYNEQFF. The CDR3, as DNA: TGTGCCAGTAGCCAGGACAGGAGCTCCTACAATGAGCAGTTCTTC. The J gene is TRBJ2-1, the V gene TRBV19; 7 nucleotides line up with TRBD1. Germline-derived CDR1 and CDR2 are LNHDA and SQIVND (reference sequence). This CDR3 comprises 15 residues. The J segment lost 0 bases and the V segment lost 6 bases, leaving 5 bases of the junction unmatched. The full variable domain, rest sourced from reference TRBV19 and TRBJ2-1, is DGGITQSPKYLFRKEGQNVTLSCEQNLNHDAMYWYRQDPGQGLRLIYYSQIVNDFQKGDIAEGYSVSREKKESFPLTVTSAQKNPTAFYLCASSQDRSSYNEQFFGPGTRLTVL.